The 12 T cell receptor beta chains below all came from one sample that was sequenced in a study of shared clonotypes between healthy human individuals. The method was immunoSEQ multiplex PCR; TCRdb's version includes in-frame clones alone and lacks a portion of them. The profile shows almost 750,000 clones, over 60% of them singletons. Sequences were obtained from memory CD4+ T cells sorted from blood. The subset denotes: CD45RA-negative fraction. The receptors were sampled from a woman in her 30s in good health.

This chain joins TRBV5-1 and TRBJ2-7, with TRBD2 as a possible D gene (5 bases). Germline loops: CDR1 SGHRS, CDR2 YFSETQ. There are 16 residues in the CDR3. V shed 4 bases and J shed 4 bases, with 21 bases lying between them. The CDR3 is CASSGGRSVDRYEQYF. CDR3 coding DNA: TGCGCCAGCAGCGGAGGACGGTCCGTTGATCGTTACGAGCAGTACTTC.

There are a few counts of this clone. In DNA, the CDR3 is TGCGCCAGCAGCTTGAGCCTAGCGGGTGGCAATGAGCAGTTCTTC. Its protein is CASSLSLAGGNEQFF. The J gene is TRBJ2-1, the V gene TRBV5-1; 8 nucleotides line up with TRBD2. In germline, CDR1 is SGHRS, CDR2 YFSETQ. The CDR3 contains 15 residues. The junction had 6 bases not matched to a gene; V was cut back by 1 base and J by 6 bases.

J is TRBJ2-5 and V is TRBV18; D is possibly TRBD2 (5 bases). V was clipped by 4 bases and J by 6 bases, with 21 bases between them. Germline CDR1 reads KGHSH; CDR2 reads LQKENI. The CDR3 sequence is 16 residues long. The CDR3 spells CASSLAPGITGQTQYF. In DNA form, the CDR3 reads TGTGCCAGCTCACTTGCTCCGGGAATCACCGGCCAGACCCAGTACTTC. Full variable domain (remainder filled in from reference TRBV18 and TRBJ2-5): NAGVMQNPRHLVRRRGQEARLRCSPMKGHSHVYWYRQLPEEGLKFMVYLQKENIIDESGMPKERFSAEFPKEGPSILRIQQVVRGDSAAYFCASSLAPGITGQTQYFGPGTRLLVL.

The DNA for the CDR3 is TGTGCCAGCAGCCCTTGGGAGACCCAGTACTTC. Protein sequence: CASSPWETQYF. V usage is TRBV2 and J usage is TRBJ2-5; D not resolved. CDR1 SNHLY and CDR2 FYNNEI come from the germline V gene. The CDR3 sequence is 11 residues long. The V end lost 6 bases, the J end lost 5 bases, and 7 bases lay between the germline ends.

This clone was counted a few times. The V and J genes are TRBV20-1 and TRBJ2-1; D not resolved. The ends were cut back, 5 bases at V and 9 bases at J, with 11 bases in the middle. CDR1 and CDR2 (germline): DFQATT, SNEGSKA (reference sequence). The CDR3 is made up of 11 amino acids. The CDR3 reads CSADKDTEQFF. The CDR3 DNA follows: TGCAGTGCTGACAAAGATACTGAGCAGTTCTTC.

The rearrangement links TRBV5-1 to TRBJ1-1; D might be TRBD1 (5 bases). Germline CDR1 is SGHRS and CDR2 is YFSETQ. V shed 1 base and J shed 6 bases, with 10 bases lying between them. The CDR3 covers 13 residues. Here the CDR3 reads CASSLRGDPEAFF. In DNA, the CDR3 is TGCGCCAGCAGCTTGCGGGGGGACCCTGAAGCTTTCTTT.

The V call is TRBV6-5, the J call TRBJ2-6; tentative D call: TRBD1 (6 bases). The V gene's germline CDR1 is MNHEY and CDR2 SVGAGI. The V end was cut by 6 bases, the J end by 1 base, with 10 bases between. This CDR3 is 15 amino acids long. CDR3 bases: TGTGCCAGCAGGGACAGATATTCTGGGGCCAACGTCCTGACTTTC. Encoded protein: CASRDRYSGANVLTF.

J is TRBJ2-3 and V is TRBV29-1; 7 bases line up with TRBD2. Looked up from germline, CDR1 is SQVTM and CDR2 is ANQGSEA. The V segment lost 5 bases and the J segment 4 bases; nucleotides outside the gene matches: 9. The CDR3 contains 14 residues. The CDR3 DNA reads TGCAGCGTTAGTAGGACTAGTGCTGCAGATACGCAGTATTTT. Amino acids: CSVSRTSAADTQYF.

Notes on this clone: One base away lies a much larger clone, so this may be a sequencing read error. The gene calls are TRBV11-3 and TRBJ2-7; no definite D call. The CDR3 extends over 11 amino acids. The germline gives CDR1 SGHNT, CDR2 YENEEA. V was pared by 5 bases and J by 0 bases, with 2 bases between. The CDR3 bases are TGTGCCAGCAGCGTCTCCTACGAGCAGTACTTC. This sequence encodes CASSVSYEQYF.

J is TRBJ2-7 and V is TRBV28, with a weak D call TRBD1 (5 bases). Germline lookup yields CDR1 MDHEN and CDR2 SYDVKM. V was clipped by 6 bases and J by 2 bases, with 11 bases between them. The CDR3 is made up of 13 amino acids. DNA of the CDR3: TGTGCCAGCAGCAGACAGTATACCTACGAGCAGTACTTC. This encodes CASSRQYTYEQYF.

The chain uses TRBV5-1 and TRBJ2-2; 7 bases are shared with TRBD1. The length of the CDR3 is 15 residues. The J segment lost 5 bases and the V segment lost 4 bases, leaving 8 bases of the junction unmatched. In germline, CDR1 is SGHRS, CDR2 YFSETQ. CDR3 nucleotide sequence: TGCGCCAGCAGCCCCGACAGGGCTTCAACCGGGGAGCTGTTTTTT. Translating it yields CASSPDRASTGELFF.

The chain joins TRBV19 to TRBJ1-1; D gene uncertain. The V gene lost 3 bases and the J gene lost 1 base, with 9 bases spanning the gap. Per germline, CDR1 LNHDA and CDR2 SQIVND (reference sequence). This CDR3 has 14 residues. The CDR3 protein is CASSIRPGNTEAFF. The CDR3 region has the DNA TGTGCCAGTAGTATTCGCCCAGGGAACACTGAAGCTTTCTTT.